This TCR beta chain was recovered during a study of chemoradiotherapy in HPV16-positive cancers. The CDR3 contains 17 residues. V was trimmed by 0 bases and J by 3 bases, leaving 17 bases between them. CDR1 and CDR2 (germline): SGHDT, YYEEEE. This clone was observed once. Assay: immunoSEQ multiplex PCR; the TCRdb copy retains only in-frame clones and omits some. The sample records 5,800 or so clones, 80% to 95% being singletons. The sequencing used blood, collected from a patient who underwent chemoradiotherapy. J is TRBJ2-3 and V is TRBV5-6; possibly TRBD2 for D (6 bases). This sequence originates from a human donor with HPV-associated anogenital cancer. CDR3 protein: CASSLGTGEERTDTQYF. The CDR3 DNA reads as TGTGCCAGCAGCTTGGGTACGGGGGAGGAGAGAACAGATACGCAGTATTTT.